Listed here are 5 T cell receptor beta chains from one sample, sequenced in a study of T cell responses to AZD1222 COVID-19 vaccine. Produced via immunoSEQ multiplex PCR; TCRdb's table is partial and in-frame only. The sample yields under 200,000 clones, approximately 90% seen once. This specimen consisted of peripheral blood, obtained 28 days after the second dose of the MenACWY control vaccine. The source of these receptors is an adult who received the MenACWY meningococcal vaccine as a control.

This sequence joins TRBV11-2 and TRBJ2-2; 7 positions match TRBD1. Germline trimming cut 6 bases from V and 0 bases from J; bases unmatched to any gene: 1. Per germline, CDR1 SGHAT and CDR2 FQNNGV. This CDR3 contains 14 residues. The CDR3 DNA is TGTGCCAGCAGAGGACAGGCGAACACCGGGGAGCTGTTTTTT. Its protein is CASRGQANTGELFF.

The genes are TRBV19 and TRBJ1-4; D possibly corresponds to TRBD1 (6 bases). CDR1 and CDR2 (germline): LNHDA, SQIVND (reference sequence). The CDR3 consists of 16 residues. V lost 5 bases and J 3 bases, leaving 16 bases between the germline ends. The CDR3 reads CASSYGAGAPNEKLFF. The CDR3, as DNA: TGTGCCAGTAGTTACGGGGCGGGGGCGCCTAATGAAAAACTGTTTTTT.

The chain joins TRBV7-9 to TRBJ1-1; no clear D. CDR1 and CDR2 from the germline V gene are SEHNR and FQNEAQ (reference sequence). Trimming took 2 bases from V and 1 from J, leaving 8 bases between them. This CDR3 contains 14 residues. The CDR3 loop is CASSLTAGNTEAFF. The CDR3 region has the DNA TGTGCCAGCAGCTTAACAGCGGGGAACACTGAAGCTTTCTTT.

The genes are TRBV12-3 or TRBV12-4 and TRBJ1-4; D gene uncertain. This CDR3 region has 12 residues. The V end was cut by 7 bases, the J end by 8 bases, with 11 bases between. CDR3 sequence reads: CASTWDQEKLFF. CDR3 nucleotide sequence: TGTGCCAGCACCTGGGATCAAGAAAAACTGTTTTTT.

This clone appeared a single time. The chain links TRBV25-1 to TRBJ2-1, with TRBD2 matching 10 bases. Germline CDR1 MGHDK, CDR2 SYGVNS. CDR3 length: 18 amino acids. Trimming cost V 5 bases and J 4 bases; bases outside gene matches: 14. The CDR3 sequence: CASSSPTSGILPYNEQFF. The CDR3 nucleotides read TGTGCCAGCAGTTCTCCCACTAGCGGGATTCTTCCATACAATGAGCAGTTCTTC.